Following are 7 T cell receptor beta chains from one sample sequenced in a study of shared clonotypes between healthy human individuals. Assay used: immunoSEQ multiplex PCR; TCRdb lists only in-frame clones, some missing. The sample holds roughly 500,000 clones; roughly 80% are singletons and the top ten take 9.5% to 15%. The sequenced sample was PBMCs. These receptors all come from a woman in her thirties or forties in good health. Some clones in this sample may be carry-over from other donors' samples.

Turning to this clone: This sequence is one base from a far larger clone and is likely a read error. Here the CDR3 reads CASSPGWGQVAGGYTF. The CDR3 DNA is TGTGCCAGCAGCCCCGGTTGGGGACAGGTGGCCGGTGGCTACACCTTC. The genes are TRBV7-3 and TRBJ1-2, with TRBD1 matching over 8 bases. The CDR3 spans 16 residues. The junction had 15 bases not matched to a gene; V was cut back by 5 bases and J by 7 bases. Germline V gene sequence: CDR1 SGHTA, CDR2 FQGTGA.

The CDR3 sequence: CASSRPGNQPQHF. The DNA of the CDR3 is TGTGCCAGCAGTCGCCCAGGGAATCAGCCCCAGCATTTT. The gene calls are TRBV28 and TRBJ1-5; the D gene is possibly TRBD1 (5 bases). Trimming took off 5 bases at V and 4 bases at J, with 9 bases between the two ends. CDR1 and CDR2 from the germline V gene are MDHEN and SYDVKM. The CDR3 spans 13 residues.

The chain couples TRBV15 to TRBJ2-3; 13 positions agree with TRBD2. The CDR3 runs 15 residues. J gave up 9 bases and V 1 base, and 4 bases lay outside the gene matches. Germline CDR1 LNHNV, CDR2 YYDKDF (reference sequence). CDR3 in DNA: TGTGCCACCAGCAGAGGGACTAGCGGGAGAGAGACGCAGTATTTT. It yields the protein CATSRGTSGRETQYF. The full variable domain, rest sourced from reference TRBV15 and TRBJ2-3, is DAMVIQNPRYQVTQFGKPVTLSCSQTLNHNVMYWYQQKSSQAPKLLFHYYDKDFNNEADTPDNFQSRRPNTSFCFLDIRSPGLGDTAMYLCATSRGTSGRETQYFGPGTRLTVL.

In this sample, this clone turned up once. The V gene is TRBV11-2, the J gene TRBJ2-5; D call uncertain. CDR3 length: 12 amino acids. Trimming removed 1 base at V and 5 bases at J, with 5 bases between. CDR1 is SGHAT and CDR2 is FQNNGV in the germline V gene. CDR3 DNA: TGTGCCAGCAGCTTAGGTTACGAGACCCAGTACTTC. Protein product: CASSLGYETQYF.

The rearrangement links TRBV7-8 to TRBJ2-2, with a weak D call TRBD2 (5 bases). The CDR3 loop spans 15 amino acids. Trimming took off 1 base at V and 5 bases at J, with 11 bases between the two ends. CDR1 is SGHVS, CDR2 FQNEAQ, per germline. The CDR3 spells CASSLGKTRTGELFF. The CDR3 DNA sequence: TGTGCCAGCAGCTTAGGAAAAACTAGGACCGGGGAGCTGTTTTTT. The whole variable domain, remainder taken from reference TRBV7-8 and TRBJ2-2, is GAGVSQSPRYKVAKRGQDVALRCDPISGHVSLFWYQQALGQGPEFLTYFQNEAQLDKSGLPSDRFFAERPEGSVSTLKIQRTQQEDSAVYLCASSLGKTRTGELFFGEGSRLTVL.

In regard to this clone: A much larger clone lies one base from this, so it may be a read error. This sequence joins TRBV27 and TRBJ2-7; 12 bases are a match to TRBD2. The CDR3 extends over 14 amino acids. Germline CDR1 is MNHEY and CDR2 is SMNVEV (reference sequence). This CDR3 reads CASSSGTSGYVQYF. The DNA of the CDR3 is TGTGCCAGCAGTTCCGGGACTAGCGGGTACGTGCAGTACTTC.

This chain links TRBV10-1 with TRBJ2-7; D gene uncertain. The V gene lost 0 bases and the J gene lost 0 bases, with 6 bases spanning the gap. The germline gives CDR1 WNHNN, CDR2 SYGVQD (reference sequence). There are 14 residues in the CDR3. The DNA of the CDR3 is TGCGCCAGCAGTGAGTCGAAGGGCTCCTACGAGCAGTACTTC. It translates to CASSESKGSYEQYF.